Each of the 25 T cell receptor beta chains below was sequenced from the same sample in a study of blood T cell repertoires in COVID-19. Clones were read by immunoSEQ multiplex PCR, and TCRdb kept only the in-frame ones, dropping some. This table holds approximately 230,000 clones, about 80% found once. The sample was peripheral blood. These TCRs come from a man older than 75 with acute or convalescent COVID-19.

The chain couples TRBV12-1 to TRBJ1-4; the D call TRBD1 from the table was never checked on the DNA. TRBV12-1 is reported as a pseudogene. The CDR3 has 12 amino acids. As DNA, the CDR3 is TGTGCCATATACAGGGGGCGAGAAAAACTGTTTTTT. It specifies CAIYRGREKLFF.

The chain combines TRBV7-2 with TRBJ1-2, with a tentative D call TRBD1 (6 bases). Trimming removed 1 base from V and 0 bases from J, with 15 bases in between. Germline V gene sequence: CDR1 SGHTA, CDR2 FQGNSA. The CDR3 runs 17 residues. The CDR3 is CASSLGQVTYSNYGYTF. The CDR3 nucleotides read TGTGCCAGCAGCTTAGGACAGGTCACCTACTCTAACTATGGCTACACCTTC.

The chain links TRBV3-1 (or the pseudogene TRBV3-2) to TRBJ2-1, with D perhaps matching TRBD2 (5 bases). Looked up from germline, CDR1 is LGHDT and CDR2 is YNNKEL (reference sequence). V gave up 2 bases and J gave up 10 bases, with 9 bases separating them. CDR3 length: 12 amino acids. For the CDR3, the DNA is TGTGCCAGCAGCCAATCAGGCGGGGAGCAGTTCTTC. This gives the protein CASSQSGGEQFF.

This chain joins TRBV25-1 and TRBJ1-1; 7 bases are a match to TRBD1. Unmatched junction bases numbered 5, after V lost 3 bases and J lost 4 bases. Germline lookup yields CDR1 MGHDK and CDR2 SYGVNS. CDR3 length equals 14 residues. DNA for the CDR3: TGTGCCAGCAGTGAGCCAGGGGGAACCACTGAAGCTTTCTTT. Translating gives CASSEPGGTTEAFF. The whole variable domain, filled in from reference TRBV25-1 and TRBJ1-1, reads EADIYQTPRYLVIGTGKKITLECSQTMGHDKMYWYQQDPGMELHLIHYSYGVNSTEKGDLSSESTVSRIRTEHFPLTLESARPSHTSQYLCASSEPGGTTEAFFGQGTRLTVV.

The chain has TRBV11-2 and TRBJ1-5; D is ambiguous. Germline V gene data show CDR1 as SGHAT and CDR2 as FQNNGV. This CDR3 has 15 residues. V lost 5 bases and J lost 3, with 14 bases in between. DNA for the CDR3: TGTGCCAGCAGCGAGAATGGAGGGTTCAATCAGCCCCAGCATTTT. Translating gives CASSENGGFNQPQHF.

The J gene is TRBJ2-1, the V gene TRBV14; TRBD2 agrees at 13 bases. The CDR3 extends over 15 amino acids. The germline CDR1 and CDR2 sequences are SGHDN and FVKESK. With 5 bases clipped from V and 7 bases from J, the junction kept 5 bases outside the gene matches. The CDR3 is CASSVLAGGPNEQFF. CDR3 nucleotide sequence: TGTGCCAGCAGCGTACTAGCGGGAGGGCCGAATGAGCAGTTCTTC.

This chain connects TRBV27 to TRBJ2-7; 7 bases are shared with TRBD1. The CDR3 runs 14 residues. Germline loops: CDR1 MNHEY, CDR2 SMNVEV (reference sequence). Trimming took 6 bases from V and 5 from J; bases not matched to a gene: 10. Here the CDR3 reads CASSRQQGRNEQYF. The CDR3 coding sequence is TGTGCCAGCAGCCGCCAACAGGGGCGGAACGAGCAGTACTTC.

The V and J genes are TRBV28 and TRBJ1-6; TRBD1 aligns across 7 bases. This CDR3 contains 15 residues. CDR1 and CDR2 (germline): MDHEN, SYDVKM. V was pared by 5 bases and J by 7 bases, with 8 bases of the junction left unmatched. CDR3 sequence reads: CASSEQGRENSPLHF. The CDR3 DNA is TGTGCCAGCAGTGAACAGGGGCGAGAGAATTCACCCCTCCACTTT.

The gene calls are TRBV5-6 and TRBJ1-1; 9 bases align to TRBD1. The CDR3 runs 15 residues. V lost 0 bases, J lost 5 bases, and 5 bases stayed unmatched. Germline CDR1 SGHDT, CDR2 YYEEEE. CDR3 amino acids: CASSLGTGGRTEAFF. Written as DNA, the CDR3 is TGTGCCAGCAGCTTGGGAACAGGGGGCAGAACTGAAGCTTTCTTT.

CDR3 in DNA: TGTGCCAGCAGTGAATCAGGAAGGGGGCGTTTTCAGCCCCAGCATTTT. This sequence encodes CASSESGRGRFQPQHF. The chain couples TRBV6-1 to TRBJ1-5; 7 bases map to TRBD1. Trimming removed 2 bases from V and 6 bases from J; junction bases left unmatched: 10. Germline CDR1 and CDR2: MNHNS and SASEGT. The CDR3 runs 16 residues.

The J gene is TRBJ1-3, the V gene TRBV29-1; the D gene is possibly TRBD1 (6 bases). The germline gives CDR1 SQVTM, CDR2 ANQGSEA. The CDR3 covers 12 residues. The V and J ends lost 7 bases and 7 bases respectively, with 14 bases between them. As DNA, the CDR3 is TGCAGCGCCGCCCAGGGGATCAACACCATATATTTT. It encodes CSAAQGINTIYF. The entire variable domain, with the rest obtained from reference TRBV29-1 and TRBJ1-3, is as follows: SAVISQKPSRDICQRGTSLTIQCQVDSQVTMMFWYRQQPGQSLTLIATANQGSEATYESGFVIDKFPISRPNLTFSTLTVSNMSPEDSSIYLCSAAQGINTIYFGEGSWLTVV.

The CDR3 protein is CASSENRGLSYNEQFF. CDR3 DNA sequence: TGCGCCAGCAGTGAGAACCGGGGACTCTCCTACAATGAGCAGTTCTTC. This chain joins TRBV10-2 and TRBJ2-1, with D tentatively TRBD2 (6 bases). V was pared by 2 bases and J by 0 bases, with 11 bases between. Germline-derived CDR1 and CDR2 are WSHSY and SAAADI. The CDR3 length is 16 residues.

This chain connects TRBV18 to TRBJ1-1; tentative D call: TRBD1 (6 bases). Trimming shortened V by 3 bases and J by 6 bases, and 11 bases separated the two germline ends. The CDR3 runs 13 residues. Per the germline V gene, CDR1 is KGHSH and CDR2 is LQKENI. Written as DNA, the CDR3 is TGTGCCAGCTCACCGCGACAGGACGCTGAAGCTTTCTTT. This translates into CASSPRQDAEAFF.

The V gene is TRBV5-1, the J gene TRBJ2-3; D gene unclear. The V gene lost 1 base and the J gene lost 2 bases, with 14 bases spanning the gap. Germline CDR1 reads SGHRS; CDR2 reads YFSETQ. The CDR3 extends over 16 amino acids. CDR3 coding DNA: TGCGCCAGCAGCTTGAGAGGCCTCTCTATCACAGATACGCAGTATTTT. Translating gives CASSLRGLSITDTQYF.

This sequence joins TRBV19 and TRBJ2-7; D might be TRBD1 (5 bases). Germline-derived CDR1 and CDR2 are LNHDA and SQIVND (reference sequence). The CDR3 has 14 amino acids. Between the trimmed V and J ends, which lost 1 base and 3 bases, there was a span of 10 bases. The DNA of the CDR3 is TGTGCCAGTAGTATAGGGGCAGGGTACTACGAGCAGTACTTC. Amino acid sequence: CASSIGAGYYEQYF.

The chain has TRBV7-8 and TRBJ2-1; 15 bases match TRBD2. V shed 7 bases, J shed 8 bases, and the junction held 6 bases outside the gene matches. This CDR3 has 15 amino acids. Germline V lookup: CDR1 SGHVS, CDR2 FQNEAQ. The CDR3 nucleotides read TGTGCCAGCACCCTAGGACTAGCGGGAGGGGATGAGCAGTTCTTC. Its translation: CASTLGLAGGDEQFF.

This clone was detected ten times or more. This chain joins TRBV7-9 and TRBJ2-2; 7 bases are a match to TRBD2. Germline CDR1 is SEHNR and CDR2 is FQNEAQ (reference sequence). The CDR3 contains 16 residues. The trim removed 3 bases at V and 5 bases at J, leaving 9 bases unmatched. CDR3: CASSFGGGGETGELFF. CDR3 nucleotide sequence: TGTGCCAGCAGCTTCGGCGGCGGGGGAGAGACCGGGGAGCTGTTTTTT.

This chain uses TRBV20-1 with TRBJ2-7; TRBD2 matches 13 bases. V dropped 3 bases and J dropped 3; count of bases not matched to a gene: 11. The CDR3 loop spans 17 amino acids. Germline V gene data show CDR1 as DFQATT and CDR2 as SNEGSKA (reference sequence). CDR3 bases: TGCAGTGCTAGTATCGGGACTAGCGGGGAAATATACTACGAGCAGTACTTC. This sequence encodes CSASIGTSGEIYYEQYF.

V is TRBV9 and J is TRBJ2-4; tentatively, D is TRBD1 (5 bases). Between the trimmed V and J ends, which lost 4 bases and 5 bases, there was a span of 22 bases. The CDR3 totals 17 residues. The germline V gene has CDR1 SGDLS and CDR2 YYNGEE. In DNA, the CDR3 is TGTGCCAGCAGCCCATACGGTGTAAGGGGTGGCGAAAACATTCAGTACTTC. Its protein product is CASSPYGVRGGENIQYF.

The rearrangement uses TRBV28 and TRBJ2-3; 8 bases map to TRBD1. With 4 bases clipped from V and 2 bases from J, the junction kept 14 bases outside the gene matches. CDR1 and CDR2 from the germline V gene are MDHEN and SYDVKM. The CDR3 runs 18 residues. The CDR3 DNA is TGTGCCAGCAGTTCACCCCTTAAGACAGGGGTGGTCACAGATACGCAGTATTTT. Translation gives CASSSPLKTGVVTDTQYF.

This clone appeared a single time. The chain is built from TRBV21-1 and TRBJ1-5. TRBV21-1 is tagged as a pseudogene. The CDR3 covers 13 residues. CDR3 sequence reads: CASSKGEDQPQHF. The CDR3 coding sequence is TGTGCCAGCAGCAAAGGAGAGGATCAGCCCCAGCATTTT.

The chain employs TRBV7-3 and TRBJ1-1, with 7 bases lining up with TRBD1. Germline loops: CDR1 SGHTA, CDR2 FQGTGA. Trimming at V came to 5 bases and at J to 1 base, leaving 7 bases not matched to a gene. The CDR3 is 15 residues long. CDR3 in DNA: TGTGCCAGCAGCCAACAGACAGGGCAGAACACTGAAGCTTTCTTT. Its translation is CASSQQTGQNTEAFF. The full variable domain, with the rest looked up from reference TRBV7-3 and TRBJ1-1, is GAGVSQTPSNKVTEKGKYVELRCDPISGHTALYWYRQSLGQGPEFLIYFQGTGAADDSGLPNDRFFAVRPEGSVSTLKIQRTERGDSAVYLCASSQQTGQNTEAFFGQGTRLTVV.

CDR3 sequence (DNA): TGTGCCAGCAGCCAGGGACAGTTCTACGAGCAGTACTTC. Residues: CASSQGQFYEQYF. The chain employs TRBV5-4 and TRBJ2-7; 7 positions match TRBD1. Unmatched junction bases numbered 4, after V lost 4 bases and J lost 3 bases. The germline V gene encodes CDR1 SGHNT and CDR2 YYREEE (reference sequence). CDR3 length equals 13 residues.

V is TRBV30 and J is TRBJ2-7; 9 bases line up with TRBD1. The junction had 6 bases not matched to a gene; V was cut back by 0 bases and J by 6 bases. CDR1 and CDR2 from the germline V gene are GTSNPN and SVGIG (reference sequence). This CDR3 region has 14 residues. CDR3 bases: TGTGCCTGGAGTGTAATACAGGGGGCGGGCGAGCAGTACTTC. Its protein product is CAWSVIQGAGEQYF.

This clone was observed once. V gene TRBV10-3 combines with J gene TRBJ2-1; 12 nucleotides align to TRBD2. Germline assignment: CDR1 ENHRY and CDR2 SYGVKD. J lost 2 bases, V lost 6 bases, and 5 bases had no gene match. This CDR3 contains 16 residues. The CDR3 sequence is CAISPSSGRAYNEQFF. The CDR3 region has the DNA TGTGCCATCAGCCCATCTAGCGGGAGGGCCTACAATGAGCAGTTCTTC.